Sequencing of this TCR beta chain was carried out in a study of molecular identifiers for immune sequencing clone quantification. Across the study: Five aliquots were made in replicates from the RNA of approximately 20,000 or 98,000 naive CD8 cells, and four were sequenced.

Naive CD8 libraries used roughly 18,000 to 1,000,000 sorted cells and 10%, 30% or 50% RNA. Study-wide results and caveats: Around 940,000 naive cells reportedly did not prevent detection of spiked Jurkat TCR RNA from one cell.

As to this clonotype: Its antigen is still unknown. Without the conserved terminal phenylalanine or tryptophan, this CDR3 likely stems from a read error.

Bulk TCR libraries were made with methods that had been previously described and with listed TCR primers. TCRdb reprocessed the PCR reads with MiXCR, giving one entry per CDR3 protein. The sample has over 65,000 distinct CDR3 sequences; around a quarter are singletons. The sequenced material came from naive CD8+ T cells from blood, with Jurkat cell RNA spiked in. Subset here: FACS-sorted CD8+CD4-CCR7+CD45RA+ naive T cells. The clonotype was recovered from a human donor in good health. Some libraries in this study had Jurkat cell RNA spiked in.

CDR3 loop: CASSYGRDYTL. CDR3 nucleotides: TGTGCCAGCAGTTACGGCAGGGACTACACCTTA. The chain uses TRBV6-2 or TRBV6-3 and TRBJ1-2, with TRBD1 as a possible D gene (5 bases). The CDR3 runs 11 residues. V was pared by 2 bases and J by 10 bases, with 8 bases between. The germline V gene has CDR1 MNHEY and CDR2 SVGEGT.